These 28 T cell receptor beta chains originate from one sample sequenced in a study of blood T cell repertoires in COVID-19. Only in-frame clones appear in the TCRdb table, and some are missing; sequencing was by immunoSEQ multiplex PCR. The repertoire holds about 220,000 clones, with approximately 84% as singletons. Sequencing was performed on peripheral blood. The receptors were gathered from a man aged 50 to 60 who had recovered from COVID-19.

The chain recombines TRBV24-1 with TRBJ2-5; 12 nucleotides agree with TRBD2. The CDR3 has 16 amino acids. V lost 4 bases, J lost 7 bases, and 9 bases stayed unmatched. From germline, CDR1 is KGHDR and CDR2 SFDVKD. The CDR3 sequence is CATSEPSGRAPPTQYF. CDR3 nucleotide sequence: TGTGCCACCAGTGAACCTAGCGGGAGGGCCCCACCGACCCAGTACTTC.

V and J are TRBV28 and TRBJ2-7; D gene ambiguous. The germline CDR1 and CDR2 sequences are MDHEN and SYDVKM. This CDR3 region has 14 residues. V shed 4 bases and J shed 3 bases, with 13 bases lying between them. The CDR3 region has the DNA TGTGCCAGCAGTTCTCTCCGGCGAGGCTACGAGCAGTACTTC. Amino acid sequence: CASSSLRRGYEQYF.

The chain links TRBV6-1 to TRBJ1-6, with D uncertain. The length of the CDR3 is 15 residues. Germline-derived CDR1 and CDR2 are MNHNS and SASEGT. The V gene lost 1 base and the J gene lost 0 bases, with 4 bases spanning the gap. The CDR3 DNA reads TGTGCCAGCAGTGAAGACAGCTCCTATAATTCACCCCTCCACTTT. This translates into CASSEDSSYNSPLHF.

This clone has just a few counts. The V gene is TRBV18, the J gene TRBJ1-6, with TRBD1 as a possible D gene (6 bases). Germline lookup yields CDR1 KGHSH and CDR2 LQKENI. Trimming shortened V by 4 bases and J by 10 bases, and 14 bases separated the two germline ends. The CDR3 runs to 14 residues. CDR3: CASSRDRSESPLHF. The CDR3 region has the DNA TGTGCCAGCTCACGTGACAGGAGCGAGTCACCCCTCCACTTT.

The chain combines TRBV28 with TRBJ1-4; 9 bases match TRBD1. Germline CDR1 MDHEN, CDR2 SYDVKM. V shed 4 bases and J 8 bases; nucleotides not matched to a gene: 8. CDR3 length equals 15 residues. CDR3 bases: TGTGCCAGCAGTTCCGTCGACAGGGGGAACGAAAAACTGTTTTTT. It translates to CASSSVDRGNEKLFF. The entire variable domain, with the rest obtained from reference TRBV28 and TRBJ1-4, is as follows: DVKVTQSSRYLVKRTGEKVFLECVQDMDHENMFWYRQDPGLGLRLIYFSYDVKMKEKGDIPEGYSVSREKKERFSLILESASTNQTSMYLCASSSVDRGNEKLFFGSGTQLSVL.

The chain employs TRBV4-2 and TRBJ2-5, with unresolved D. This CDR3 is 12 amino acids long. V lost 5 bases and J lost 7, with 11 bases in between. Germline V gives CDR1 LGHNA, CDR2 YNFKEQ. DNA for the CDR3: TGTGCCAGCAGCGATAACCAGTGGACCCAGTACTTC. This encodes CASSDNQWTQYF.

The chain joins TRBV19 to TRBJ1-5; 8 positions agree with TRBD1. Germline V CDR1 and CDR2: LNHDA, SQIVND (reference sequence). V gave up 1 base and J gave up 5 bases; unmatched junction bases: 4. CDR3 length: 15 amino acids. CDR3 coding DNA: TGTGCCAGTAGTATAGTTCCAGGGGGCCATCAGCCCCAGCATTTT. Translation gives CASSIVPGGHQPQHF.

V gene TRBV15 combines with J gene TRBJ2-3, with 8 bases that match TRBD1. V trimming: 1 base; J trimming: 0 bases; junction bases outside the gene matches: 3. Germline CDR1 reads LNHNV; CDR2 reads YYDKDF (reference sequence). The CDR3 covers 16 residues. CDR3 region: CATSRGTGTSTDTQYF. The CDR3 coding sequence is TGTGCCACCAGCAGAGGGACAGGGACTAGCACAGATACGCAGTATTTT.

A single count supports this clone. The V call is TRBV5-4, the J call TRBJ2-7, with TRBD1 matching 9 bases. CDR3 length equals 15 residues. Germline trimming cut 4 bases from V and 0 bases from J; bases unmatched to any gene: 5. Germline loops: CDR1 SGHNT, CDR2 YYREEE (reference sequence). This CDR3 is CASSLGTGISYEQYF. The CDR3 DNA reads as TGTGCCAGCAGCCTCGGGACAGGGATCTCCTACGAGCAGTACTTC. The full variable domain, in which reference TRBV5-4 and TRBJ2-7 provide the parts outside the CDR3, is ETGVTQSPTHLIKTRGQQVTLRCSSQSGHNTVSWYQQALGQGPQFIFQYYREEENGRGNFPPRFSGLQFPNYSSELNVNALELDDSALYLCASSLGTGISYEQYFGPGTRLTVT.

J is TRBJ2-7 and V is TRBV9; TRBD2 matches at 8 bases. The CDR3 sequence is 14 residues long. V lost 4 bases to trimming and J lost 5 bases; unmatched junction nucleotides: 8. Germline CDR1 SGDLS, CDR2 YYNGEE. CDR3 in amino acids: CASSPGGEVDEQYF. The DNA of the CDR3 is TGTGCCAGCAGCCCGGGAGGGGAAGTCGACGAGCAGTACTTC.

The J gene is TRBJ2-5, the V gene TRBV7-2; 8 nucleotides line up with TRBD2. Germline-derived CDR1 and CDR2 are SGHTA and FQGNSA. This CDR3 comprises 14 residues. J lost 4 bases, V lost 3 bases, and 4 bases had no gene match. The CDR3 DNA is TGTGCCAGCAGCTTTTTCGGGAGGGGAGAGACCCAGTACTTC. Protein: CASSFFGRGETQYF.

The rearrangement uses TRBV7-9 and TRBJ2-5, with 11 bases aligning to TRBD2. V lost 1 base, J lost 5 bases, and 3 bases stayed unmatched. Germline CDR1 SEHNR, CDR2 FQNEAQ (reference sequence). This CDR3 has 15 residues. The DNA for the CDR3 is TGTGCCAGCAGCTTAGTCTTAGCGGGAGGGGAGACCCAGTACTTC. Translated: CASSLVLAGGETQYF.

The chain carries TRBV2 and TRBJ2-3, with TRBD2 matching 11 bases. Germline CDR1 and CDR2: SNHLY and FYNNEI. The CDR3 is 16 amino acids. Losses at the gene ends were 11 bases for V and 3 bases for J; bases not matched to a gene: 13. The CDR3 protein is CAGKRTSGSLTDTQYF. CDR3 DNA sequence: TGTGCCGGGAAAAGAACTAGCGGGAGTCTAACAGATACGCAGTATTTT.

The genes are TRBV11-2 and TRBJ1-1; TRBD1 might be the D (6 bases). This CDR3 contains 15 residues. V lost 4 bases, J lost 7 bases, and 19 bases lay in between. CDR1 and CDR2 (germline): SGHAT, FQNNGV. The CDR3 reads CASSSDLGQSREAFF. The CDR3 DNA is TGTGCCAGCAGCTCCGACCTAGGACAGTCCCGTGAAGCTTTCTTT.

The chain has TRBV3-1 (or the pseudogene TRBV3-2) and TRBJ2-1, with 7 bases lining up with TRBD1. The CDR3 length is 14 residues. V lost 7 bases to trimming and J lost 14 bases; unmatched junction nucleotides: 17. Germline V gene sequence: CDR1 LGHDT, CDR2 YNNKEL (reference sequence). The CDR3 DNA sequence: TGTGCCAGCAACTCAAGAAAGAGGACAGGTCAAAAGTTCTTC. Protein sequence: CASNSRKRTGQKFF.

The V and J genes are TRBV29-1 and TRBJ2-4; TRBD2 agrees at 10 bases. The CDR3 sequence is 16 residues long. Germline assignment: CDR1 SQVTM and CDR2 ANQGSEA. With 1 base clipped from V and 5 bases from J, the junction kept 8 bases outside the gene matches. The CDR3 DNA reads TGCAGCGTTGAAGGGCTAGCGGGAGAAGGGGAAAACATTCAGTACTTC. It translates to CSVEGLAGEGENIQYF.

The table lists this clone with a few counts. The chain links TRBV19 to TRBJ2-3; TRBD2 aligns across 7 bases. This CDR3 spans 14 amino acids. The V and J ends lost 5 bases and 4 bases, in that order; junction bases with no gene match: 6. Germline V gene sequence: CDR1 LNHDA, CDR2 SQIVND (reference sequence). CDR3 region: CASSPGLGADTQYF. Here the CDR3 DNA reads TGTGCCAGTAGTCCAGGACTAGGGGCAGATACGCAGTATTTT.

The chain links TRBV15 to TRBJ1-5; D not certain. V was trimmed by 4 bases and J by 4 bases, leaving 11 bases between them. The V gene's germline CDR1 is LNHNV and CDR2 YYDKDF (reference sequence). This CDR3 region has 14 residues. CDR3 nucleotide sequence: TGTGCCACCAGCATTGGGTCCAGGAATCAGCCCCAGCATTTT. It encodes CATSIGSRNQPQHF.

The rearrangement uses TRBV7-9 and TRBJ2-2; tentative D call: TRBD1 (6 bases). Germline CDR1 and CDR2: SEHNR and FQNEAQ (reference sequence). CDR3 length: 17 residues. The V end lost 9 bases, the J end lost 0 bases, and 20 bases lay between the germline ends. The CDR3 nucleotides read TGTGCCAGGGATATAGGGCCAGGGGCGACGAACACCGGGGAGCTGTTTTTT. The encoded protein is CARDIGPGATNTGELFF.

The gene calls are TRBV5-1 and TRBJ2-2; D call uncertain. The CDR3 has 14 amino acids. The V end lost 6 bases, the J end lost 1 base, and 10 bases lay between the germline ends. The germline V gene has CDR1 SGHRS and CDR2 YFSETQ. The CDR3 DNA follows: TGCGCCAGCAAATTCACAGAGAACACCGGGGAGCTGTTTTTT. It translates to CASKFTENTGELFF.

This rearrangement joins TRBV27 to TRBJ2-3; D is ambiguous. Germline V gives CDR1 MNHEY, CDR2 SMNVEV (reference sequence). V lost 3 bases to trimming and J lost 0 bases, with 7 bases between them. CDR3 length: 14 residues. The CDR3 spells CASSLALSTDTQYF. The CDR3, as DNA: TGTGCCAGCAGTTTGGCCCTCAGCACAGATACGCAGTATTTT.

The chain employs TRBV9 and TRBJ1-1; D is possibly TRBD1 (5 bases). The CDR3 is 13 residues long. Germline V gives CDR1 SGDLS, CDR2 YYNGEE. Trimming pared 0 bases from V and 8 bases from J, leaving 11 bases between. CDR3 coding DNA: TGTGCCAGCAGCGTAGATGGGGGGACCGAAGCTTTCTTT. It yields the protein CASSVDGGTEAFF. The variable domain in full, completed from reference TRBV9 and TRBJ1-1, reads DSGVTQTPKHLITATGQRVTLRCSPRSGDLSVYWYQQSLDQGLQFLIQYYNGEERAKGNILERFSAQQFPDLHSELNLSSLELGDSALYFCASSVDGGTEAFFGQGTRLTVV.

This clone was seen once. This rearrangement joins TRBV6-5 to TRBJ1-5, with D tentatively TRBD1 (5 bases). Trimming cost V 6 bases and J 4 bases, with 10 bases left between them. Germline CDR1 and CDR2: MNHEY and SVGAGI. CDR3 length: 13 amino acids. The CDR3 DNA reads TGTGCCAGCAGGACGACAGCTAATCAGCCCCAGCATTTT. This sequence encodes CASRTTANQPQHF.

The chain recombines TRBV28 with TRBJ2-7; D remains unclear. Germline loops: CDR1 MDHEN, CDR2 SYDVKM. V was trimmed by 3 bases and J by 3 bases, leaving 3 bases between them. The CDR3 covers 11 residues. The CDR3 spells CASSFHYEQYF. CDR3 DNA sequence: TGTGCCAGCAGTTTTCACTACGAGCAGTACTTC.

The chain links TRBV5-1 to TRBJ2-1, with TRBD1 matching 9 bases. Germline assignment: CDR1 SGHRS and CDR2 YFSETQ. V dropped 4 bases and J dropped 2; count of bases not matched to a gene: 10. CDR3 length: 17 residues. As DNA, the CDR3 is TGCGCCAGCAGCCCTCCGACAGGGGGGCTTACCTACAATGAGCAGTTCTTC. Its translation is CASSPPTGGLTYNEQFF.

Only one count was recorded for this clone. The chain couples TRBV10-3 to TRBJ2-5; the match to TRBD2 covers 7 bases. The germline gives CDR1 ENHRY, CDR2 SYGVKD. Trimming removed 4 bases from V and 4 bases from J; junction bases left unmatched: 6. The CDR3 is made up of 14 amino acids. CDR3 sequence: CAISAGGSLETQYF. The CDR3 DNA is TGTGCCATCAGTGCGGGCGGGAGTTTAGAGACCCAGTACTTC.

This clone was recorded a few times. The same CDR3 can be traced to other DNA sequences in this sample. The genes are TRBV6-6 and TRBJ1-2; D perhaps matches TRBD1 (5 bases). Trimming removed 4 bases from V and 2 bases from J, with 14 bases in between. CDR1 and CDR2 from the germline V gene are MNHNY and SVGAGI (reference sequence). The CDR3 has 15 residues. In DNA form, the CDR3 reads TGTGCCAGCAGTTTAGGGCAGGGAAAGAACTATGGCTACACCTTC. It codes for CASSLGQGKNYGYTF.

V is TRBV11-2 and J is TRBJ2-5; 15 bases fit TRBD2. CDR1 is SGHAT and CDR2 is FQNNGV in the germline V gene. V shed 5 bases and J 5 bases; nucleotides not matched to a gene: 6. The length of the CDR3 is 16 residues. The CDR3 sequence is CASSPGLAGGPETQYF. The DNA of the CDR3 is TGTGCCAGCAGCCCAGGACTAGCGGGAGGGCCCGAGACCCAGTACTTC.